This TCR beta chain was sequenced for a study of blood T cell repertoires in COVID-19. Background on the study: Acute-phase and convalescent COVID-19 samples originated in the United States, Italy and Spain. The analysed material was cDNA or gDNA that came from T cells, B-cell-depleted T cells, or PBMCs.

Cohorts were based on clinical histories the participants reported. Methods used by the authors: Reference gene primer amplification gave nucleated cell count estimates. Generated by immunoSEQ multiplex PCR, the TCRdb table keeps only in-frame clones and is missing some. V and J calls and clone size are as listed in that table; D and trimming were resolved from the DNA. The repertoire holds roughly 290,000 clones, about nine tenths seen once, with 1.5% to 2% in the top ten. CDR3 size: 13 residues. Sequencing used PBMCs or T cells enriched from blood (not recorded which). This clonotype originated in a woman between 40 and 55 years old who had recovered from COVID-19. V is TRBV21-1 and J is TRBJ2-7; the D call in the table, TRBD2, was not verified against the DNA. TRBV21-1 is tagged as a pseudogene. Here the CDR3 reads CASVQRRVPEQYF. In nucleotides, the CDR3 is TGTGCCAGCGTCCAAAGGAGAGTCCCCGAGCAGTACTTC.